This TCR beta chain was recovered during a study of cytomegalovirus exposure and HLA in healthy donors. Study background: The approximately 120 validation repertoires, a later analysis reported, used the same platform as the 666 repertoires from the first cohort. Study-wide results and caveats: CMV antigen specificity was confirmed in vitro for a few CMV-associated chains.

Here immunoSEQ multiplex PCR was the method, and the copy in TCRdb shows in-frame clones only, minus some. Among about 120,000 clones listed, about 88% were seen once. On this clone itself: The antigen is undetermined.

The germline gives CDR1 SGHTA, CDR2 FQGNSA. Trimming cost V 7 bases and J 0 bases, with 13 bases left between them. CDR3 length: 16 amino acids. The sample consisted of PBMCs. The chain uses TRBV7-2 and TRBJ2-6, with D maybe TRBD1 (5 bases). This TCR came from a man aged 18 to 29 in good health and CMV-seropositive. CDR3: CASTDYRSSGANVLTF. The CDR3 DNA reads as TGTGCCAGCACGGATTACAGGAGCTCTGGGGCCAACGTCCTGACTTTC. Drawing the rest from reference TRBV7-2 and TRBJ2-6, the complete variable domain is GAGVSQSPSNKVTEKGKDVELRCDPISGHTALYWYRQSLGQGLEFLIYFQGNSAPDKSGLPSDRFSAERTGGSVSTLTIQRTQQEDSAVYLCASTDYRSSGANVLTFGAGSRLTVL.